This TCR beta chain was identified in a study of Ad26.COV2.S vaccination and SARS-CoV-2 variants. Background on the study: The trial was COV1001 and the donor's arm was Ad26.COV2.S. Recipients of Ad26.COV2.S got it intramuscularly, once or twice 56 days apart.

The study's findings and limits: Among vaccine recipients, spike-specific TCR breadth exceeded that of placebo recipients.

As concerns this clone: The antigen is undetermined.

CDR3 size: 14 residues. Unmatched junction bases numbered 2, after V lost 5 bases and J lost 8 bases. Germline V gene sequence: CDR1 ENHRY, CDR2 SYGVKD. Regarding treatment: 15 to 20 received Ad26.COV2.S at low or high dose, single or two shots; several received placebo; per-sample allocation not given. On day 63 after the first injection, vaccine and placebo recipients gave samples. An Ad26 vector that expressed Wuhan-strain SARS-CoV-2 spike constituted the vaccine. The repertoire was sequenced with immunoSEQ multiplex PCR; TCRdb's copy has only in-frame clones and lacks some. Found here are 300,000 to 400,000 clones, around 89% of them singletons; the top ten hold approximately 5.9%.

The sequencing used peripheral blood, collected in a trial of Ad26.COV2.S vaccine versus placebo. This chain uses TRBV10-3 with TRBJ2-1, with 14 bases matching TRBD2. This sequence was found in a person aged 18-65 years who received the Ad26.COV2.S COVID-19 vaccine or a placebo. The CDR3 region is CAISSGLAGDEQFF. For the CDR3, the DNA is TGTGCCATCAGTTCGGGACTAGCGGGAGATGAGCAGTTCTTC.